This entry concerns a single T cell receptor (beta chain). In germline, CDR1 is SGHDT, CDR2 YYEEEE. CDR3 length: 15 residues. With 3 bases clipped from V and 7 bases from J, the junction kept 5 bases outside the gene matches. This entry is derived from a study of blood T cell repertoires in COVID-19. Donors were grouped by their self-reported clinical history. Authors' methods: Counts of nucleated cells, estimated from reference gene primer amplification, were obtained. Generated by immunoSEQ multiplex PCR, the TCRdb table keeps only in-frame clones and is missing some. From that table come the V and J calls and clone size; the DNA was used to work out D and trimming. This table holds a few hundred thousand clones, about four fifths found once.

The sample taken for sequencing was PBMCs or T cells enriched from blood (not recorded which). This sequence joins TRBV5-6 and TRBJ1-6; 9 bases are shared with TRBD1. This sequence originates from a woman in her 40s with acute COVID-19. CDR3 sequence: CASSSGTGINSPLHF. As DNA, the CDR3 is TGTGCCAGCAGCTCCGGGACAGGGATCAATTCACCCCTCCACTTT.